This T cell receptor beta chain emerged from a study of CD8+ T cells in alopecia areata. Whole-study context: C3H/HeJ donors aged about 6-13 months with spontaneous alopecia supplied skin grafted onto roughly 6-10-week-old female C3H/HeJ mice. General study findings and limits: Resident alphabeta T-cell populations of normal skin are likewise subject to sequencing in scalp samples. Normal scalp showed lower clonality than lesional scalp, especially alopecia totalis/universalis.

About this clone itself: Its antigen is unidentified. Each gene name is a mouse one. The read finishes 4 residues shy of the CDR3 end, and the germline J gene is used to complete it.

The study sorted pooled cutaneous lymph node cells by CD4, CD8alpha, NKG2D, NKG2ACE and other markers. This CDR3 has 14 residues. CDR1 LGHNA and CDR2 YNLKQL come from the germline V gene (reference sequence). Investigators isolated RNA and reverse transcribed it into cDNA to act as the sequencing template. Measured with immunoSEQ multiplex PCR; TCRdb has only the in-frame clones, and not every one. The repertoire has roughly 260,000 clones, none seen only once; the ten largest take around 1.2%. Sequenced: CD4+ T cells sorted from a lymph node. The chain combines TRBV5 with TRBJ2-1; 10 bases match TRBD1. The origin of this receptor is a C3H/HeJ mouse with alopecia areata. MHC haplotype here: H2-k. The sequenced part of the CDR3 DNA is TGTGCCAGCAGCTGGGGACAGGGGAGGGCT. Translating gives CASSWGQGRA. The full CDR3 protein reads CASSWGQGRAEQFF.